This TCR beta chain was recovered during a study of cytomegalovirus exposure and HLA in healthy donors. Trimming removed 6 bases from V and 2 bases from J; junction bases left unmatched: 4. CDR1 SQVTM and CDR2 ANQGSEA come from the germline V gene. The CDR3 has 13 amino acids. Broader study findings: An analysis that was carried out later associated 16,951 TCR beta sequences with HLA alleles at 0.05 false discovery rate. It was likely that a cluster of highly shared sequence variants was a sequencing artifact. In a later analysis, several top co-occurrence clusters appeared linked to parvovirus B19, influenza, CMV and Epstein-Barr virus. Analyzed later, association rates of TCRs varied across HLA loci, with DRB1 most and HLA-C fewest.

Use of 60 Vbeta and 13 Jbeta primers characterized the PCR. Some clones are missing from TCRdb's copy, which holds only in-frame ones; the method was immunoSEQ multiplex PCR. The table has around 110,000 clones, more than 60% seen once; the top ten hold approximately 3.7%. This clone was recorded a few times. Its target is not known. This chain uses TRBV29-1 with TRBJ2-1; 7 bases fit TRBD1. Sequencing used PBMCs. This TCR derives from a man in his 60s in good health and CMV-seronegative. CDR3 in DNA: TGCAGCGTAGGGGACAGCCCCTACAATGAGCAGTTCTTC. Residues: CSVGDSPYNEQFF.